One and the same sample provided the 18 T cell receptor beta chains below, sequenced in a study of T cell changes during pregnancy in multiple sclerosis. The protocol was immunoSEQ multiplex PCR, while the TCRdb copy is restricted to in-frame clones and leaves out a portion. Here the sample spans about 40,000 clones, about 91% being singletons. The material was CD4+ T cells from peripheral blood mononuclear cells, obtained in the third trimester of pregnancy. The origin of the receptors is a female donor with multiple sclerosis, enrolled in a pregnancy study.

V and J are TRBV7-2 and TRBJ1-1; D gene uncertain. This CDR3 is 14 amino acids long. Germline V gene data show CDR1 as SGHTA and CDR2 as FQGNSA. The V gene lost 3 bases and the J gene lost 5 bases, with 13 bases spanning the gap. The CDR3 spells CASSLAGGRTEAFF. The DNA for the CDR3 is TGTGCCAGCAGCTTGGCGGGAGGGCGGACTGAAGCTTTCTTT.

The V call is TRBV2, the J call TRBJ1-5; D ambiguous. Germline assignment: CDR1 SNHLY and CDR2 FYNNEI. CDR3 length equals 17 residues. Trimming left V 3 bases short and J 0 bases short, with 15 bases between. CDR3 in amino acids: CASSETAAGYSNQPQHF. The DNA of the CDR3 is TGTGCCAGCAGTGAGACGGCCGCCGGGTATAGCAATCAGCCCCAGCATTTT.

The chain links TRBV7-9 to TRBJ1-1; maybe TRBD1 (5 bases). In germline, CDR1 is SEHNR, CDR2 FQNEAQ (reference sequence). V lost 5 bases and J 1 base, leaving 11 bases between the germline ends. The CDR3 contains 14 residues. CDR3 residues: CASSRPGGNTEAFF. The CDR3 DNA reads TGTGCCAGCAGCCGTCCGGGGGGGAACACTGAAGCTTTCTTT.

A word on this clone: The germline gene is not matched at one end of the junction; a read error may be the cause. The CDR3 reads CANSRGGGELFF. As DNA, the CDR3 is TGTGCCAATAGTCGTGGCGGCGGGGAGCTGTTTTTT. The rearrangement joins TRBV19 to TRBJ2-2; D is uncertain. This CDR3 is built from 12 residues. CDR1 and CDR2 (germline): LNHDA, SQIVND (reference sequence).

The chain employs TRBV5-6 and TRBJ2-3; D is undetermined. The germline V gene has CDR1 SGHDT and CDR2 YYEEEE. The CDR3 contains 14 residues. The V end was cut by 4 bases, the J end by 6 bases, with 15 bases between. The CDR3 DNA reads TGTGCCAGCAGCCTCTTCTCCCCCCCGGATACGCAGTATTTT. It is translated as CASSLFSPPDTQYF.

The V call is TRBV29-1, the J call TRBJ2-1; TRBD1 agrees at 7 bases. Germline V gene lookup returns CDR1 SQVTM and CDR2 ANQGSEA. Unmatched junction bases numbered 6, after V lost 8 bases and J lost 8 bases. This CDR3 contains 11 residues. The CDR3 DNA reads as TGCAGCATCCCGACAGGGTATGAGCAGTTCTTC. This codes for CSIPTGYEQFF.

The CDR3 spells CASSLGRSYEQYF. The CDR3 nucleotides read TGTGCCAGCAGTTTAGGCCGCTCCTACGAGCAGTACTTC. This chain uses TRBV27 with TRBJ2-7; D gene uncertain. The CDR3 totals 13 residues. Trimming left V 2 bases short and J 0 bases short, with 5 bases between. Germline-derived CDR1 and CDR2 are MNHEY and SMNVEV (reference sequence).

J is TRBJ2-7 and V is TRBV28, with D tentatively TRBD2 (6 bases). Between the trimmed V and J ends, which lost 5 bases and 3 bases, there was a span of 14 bases. This CDR3 has 14 residues. CDR1 and CDR2 from the germline V gene are MDHEN and SYDVKM. This CDR3 is CASSPTPGVYEQYF. CDR3 coding DNA: TGTGCCAGCAGTCCGACCCCGGGGGTCTACGAGCAGTACTTC.

The CDR3 DNA is TGTGCCAGCAGACCGGGACAGGGTAGCGAGCAGTTCTTC. Its protein is CASRPGQGSEQFF. The chain uses TRBV28 and TRBJ2-1; 9 nucleotides align to TRBD1. Per germline, CDR1 MDHEN and CDR2 SYDVKM. The J segment lost 10 bases and the V segment lost 6 bases, leaving 7 bases of the junction unmatched. The CDR3 consists of 13 residues.

The rearrangement joins TRBV7-3 to TRBJ2-1; the match to TRBD2 covers 15 bases. The CDR3 totals 16 residues. V dropped 5 bases and J dropped 5; count of bases not matched to a gene: 4. Germline V gene data show CDR1 as SGHTA and CDR2 as FQGTGA. CDR3 coding DNA: TGTGCCAGCAGCCCAGGGACTAGCGGGAGGAACAATGAGCAGTTCTTC. Its translation: CASSPGTSGRNNEQFF.

By frequency in the sample, this clone is medium-sized. This chain connects TRBV29-1 to TRBJ1-2, with a tentative D call TRBD1 (5 bases). The CDR3 consists of 13 residues. The germline CDR1 and CDR2 sequences are SQVTM and ANQGSEA. V was trimmed by 3 bases and J by 2 bases, leaving 10 bases between them. Written as DNA, the CDR3 is TGCAGCGTTGACAGGGCGGGGAACTATGGCTACACCTTC. Translating gives CSVDRAGNYGYTF.

The rearrangement joins TRBV5-1 to TRBJ2-7, with 14 bases that match TRBD2. The CDR3 is 16 residues long. Trimming took 4 bases from V and 7 from J; bases not matched to a gene: 10. The V gene's germline CDR1 is SGHRS and CDR2 YFSETQ. DNA of the CDR3: TGCGCCAGCAGCCCGACGGGACTAGCGGGAGTGGGTGAGCAGTACTTC. It encodes CASSPTGLAGVGEQYF.

The chain links TRBV4-2 to TRBJ1-6; TRBD1 matches at 10 bases. The V segment lost 2 bases and the J segment 8 bases; nucleotides outside the gene matches: 3. Germline CDR1 and CDR2: LGHNA and YNFKEQ. This CDR3 has 15 residues. The CDR3 reads CASSQQDRGYSPLHF. CDR3 sequence (DNA): TGTGCCAGCAGCCAACAGGACAGGGGGTATTCACCCCTCCACTTT.

The chain combines TRBV4-2 with TRBJ2-3, with 8 bases that match TRBD1. The CDR3 is 15 amino acids. V shed 4 bases, J shed 4 bases, and the junction held 7 bases outside the gene matches. In germline, CDR1 is LGHNA, CDR2 YNFKEQ. Here the CDR3 DNA reads TGTGCCAGCAGCCGAGGACAGGGTGGCGCAGATACGCAGTATTTT. It is translated as CASSRGQGGADTQYF.

This clone was seen only a few times. In DNA form, the CDR3 reads TGTGCCAGCAGCCAAGATGAGGGGGCCGGCGTATACTATGGCTACACCTTC. Its protein product is CASSQDEGAGVYYGYTF. V is TRBV4-2 and J is TRBJ1-2, with 7 nucleotides matching TRBD1. CDR3 length equals 17 residues. V shed 0 bases, J shed 3 bases, and the junction held 10 bases outside the gene matches. The V gene's germline CDR1 is LGHNA and CDR2 YNFKEQ.

The chain employs TRBV5-4 and TRBJ2-1; TRBD1 aligns across 8 bases. The V gene's germline CDR1 is SGHNT and CDR2 YYREEE (reference sequence). With V trimmed by 4 bases and J by 1 base, 4 bases remained unmatched. The CDR3 is 15 residues long. The CDR3 here is CASSQGAGSYNEQFF. As DNA, the CDR3 is TGTGCCAGCAGCCAGGGGGCAGGGTCCTACAATGAGCAGTTCTTC.

This clone was observed once. The chain employs TRBV2 and TRBJ2-7; the match to TRBD2 covers 7 bases. The CDR3 totals 12 residues. Germline values: CDR1 SNHLY, CDR2 FYNNEI. The trim removed 6 bases at V and 6 bases at J, leaving 5 bases unmatched. Here the CDR3 DNA reads TGTGCCAGCAGAGATCCGGGGGGCGAGCAGTACTTC. This encodes CASRDPGGEQYF.

This clone was detected only once. The CDR3 loop reads CASSFGLAANYGYTF. The CDR3 DNA is TGTGCCAGCAGCTTTGGGCTGGCAGCTAACTATGGCTACACCTTC. V usage is TRBV7-2 and J usage is TRBJ1-2; D is uncertain. This CDR3 region has 15 residues. With 3 bases removed from V and 0 bases from J, the gap between germline ends came to 11 bases. From germline, CDR1 is SGHTA and CDR2 FQGNSA.